Below are 6 T cell receptor beta chains sequenced from a single sample in a study of OX40 agonist ivuxolimab in advanced cancers. Clones were read by immunoSEQ multiplex PCR, and TCRdb kept only the in-frame ones, dropping some. The sample lists 60,000 to 70,000 clones; 75% to 90% were seen once. The sample consisted of CD4+ or CD8+ T cells sorted from blood, taken in a trial of the OX40 agonist ivuxolimab. The receptors here all came from an adult with an advanced solid tumor such as melanoma, head and neck, liver or kidney cancer.

This chain joins TRBV5-1 and TRBJ2-5, with 8 nucleotides matching TRBD1. Germline-derived CDR1 and CDR2 are SGHRS and YFSETQ. Germline trimming cut 2 bases from V and 5 bases from J; bases unmatched to any gene: 8. This CDR3 is built from 15 residues. In nucleotides, the CDR3 is TGCGCCAGCAGCTTAGAGGACAGGGTCGGGGAGACCCAGTACTTC. Translation: CASSLEDRVGETQYF.

V is TRBV2 and J is TRBJ1-1; 7 bases line up with TRBD1. The CDR3 is 15 residues long. Losses at the gene ends were 10 bases for V and 4 bases for J; bases not matched to a gene: 15. Germline V gene sequence: CDR1 SNHLY, CDR2 FYNNEI. CDR3 coding DNA: TGTGCCAACGACCCTCGACAGGGTCTAAGCACTGAAGCTTTCTTT. This sequence encodes CANDPRQGLSTEAFF.

The CDR3 nucleotides are TGTGCCAGCGAACCGGGGACCACGGATAACAATGAGCAGTTCTTC. Protein product: CASEPGTTDNNEQFF. The V gene is TRBV7-9, the J gene TRBJ2-1, with D perhaps assigned TRBD1 or TRBD2 (5 bases each). CDR1 SEHNR and CDR2 FQNEAQ come from the germline V gene (reference sequence). There are 15 residues in the CDR3. With 8 bases removed from V and 5 bases from J, the gap between germline ends came to 19 bases.

The chain employs TRBV4-2 and TRBJ1-2; TRBD1 might be the D (5 bases). Trimming removed 0 bases from V and 4 bases from J, with 6 bases in between. CDR1 and CDR2 from the germline V gene are LGHNA and YNFKEQ. CDR3 length equals 13 residues. The CDR3: CASSQETGYGYTF. CDR3 bases: TGTGCCAGCAGCCAAGAAACAGGCTATGGCTACACCTTC.

This rearrangement joins TRBV5-1 to TRBJ1-1; no clear D gene. Germline CDR1 reads SGHRS; CDR2 reads YFSETQ. This CDR3 comprises 12 residues. Between the trimmed V and J ends, which lost 0 bases and 3 bases, there was a span of 3 bases. As DNA, the CDR3 is TGCGCCAGCAGCTTGGGGGACACTGAAGCTTTCTTT. It translates to CASSLGDTEAFF.

This chain joins TRBV7-9 and TRBJ1-1; D might be TRBD1 (6 bases). This CDR3 has 14 residues. The germline V and J ends were trimmed by 3 bases and 5 bases, with 13 bases remaining between them. Per germline, CDR1 SEHNR and CDR2 FQNEAQ (reference sequence). The chain's CDR3 is CASSFRGAGTEAFF. CDR3 sequence (DNA): TGTGCCAGCAGCTTTCGGGGGGCAGGGACTGAAGCTTTCTTT. Looking up the rest from reference TRBV7-9 and TRBJ1-1 gives the full variable domain: DTGVSQNPRHKITKRGQNVTFRCDPISEHNRLYWYRQTLGQGPEFLTYFQNEAQLEKSRLLSDRFSAERPKGSFSTLEIQRTEQGDSAMYLCASSFRGAGTEAFFGQGTRLTVV.